These 16 T cell receptor beta chains were sequenced from one sample in a study of cytomegalovirus exposure and HLA in healthy donors. PCR amplification relied on 60 Vbeta primers (plus 13 Jbeta primers). Profiled with immunoSEQ multiplex PCR; TCRdb holds only in-frame clones, not every one. The sample data list about 150,000 clones. Sequences were obtained from PBMCs. These TCRs come from a woman aged 45 to 65 in good health and CMV-seronegative.

The rearrangement links TRBV4-2 to TRBJ2-2, with D tentatively TRBD2 (6 bases). The CDR3 has 13 amino acids. The ends were cut back, 4 bases at V and 6 bases at J, with 9 bases in the middle. Germline V gene lookup returns CDR1 LGHNA and CDR2 YNFKEQ. CDR3 DNA: TGTGCCAGCAGCCCTAGCGTCGCCGGGGAGCTGTTTTTT. It is translated as CASSPSVAGELFF.

This chain joins TRBV28 and TRBJ2-5, with 8 bases aligning to TRBD1. The germline gives CDR1 MDHEN, CDR2 SYDVKM. CDR3 length: 21 residues. Trimming took 5 bases from V and 4 from J; bases not matched to a gene: 27. CDR3 coding DNA: TGTGCCAGCAGTCCAAATTTAGTCCCCGTGACAGGGGCCAAGGACAGAGAGACCCAGTACTTC. Amino acids: CASSPNLVPVTGAKDRETQYF.

The chain links TRBV19 to TRBJ1-2, with TRBD1 as a possible D gene (5 bases). This CDR3 is built from 15 residues. V lost 3 bases, J lost 6 bases, and 17 bases lay in between. CDR1 is LNHDA and CDR2 is SQIVND in the germline V gene (reference sequence). The CDR3 nucleotides are TGTGCCAGTAGTATTGGGGGGTATTGGCGCGATGGCTACACCTTC. It specifies CASSIGGYWRDGYTF.

The V call is TRBV7-2, the J call TRBJ2-7; D is ambiguous. This CDR3 has 13 amino acids. Germline-derived CDR1 and CDR2 are SGHTA and FQGNSA. Trimming pared 2 bases from V and 4 bases from J, leaving 9 bases between. The CDR3 loop is CASSLRRQYEQYF. Here the CDR3 DNA reads TGTGCCAGCAGCTTACGTCGTCAGTACGAGCAGTACTTC.

The CDR3 DNA follows: TGTGCCAGCAGGGCCCAGACAGGTTATAGCACAGATACGCAGTATTTT. This translates into CASRAQTGYSTDTQYF. V is TRBV2 and J is TRBJ2-3; D is possibly TRBD1 (6 bases). Germline-derived CDR1 and CDR2 are SNHLY and FYNNEI. The CDR3 totals 16 residues. Trimming cost V 6 bases and J 0 bases, with 16 bases left between them.

This sequence joins TRBV19 and TRBJ1-5; D is perhaps TRBD1 (5 bases). In germline, CDR1 is LNHDA, CDR2 SQIVND (reference sequence). V shed 5 bases and J shed 2 bases, with 16 bases lying between them. This CDR3 has 16 residues. The CDR3 DNA reads TGTGCCAGTAGTTCCCGGGGGAACGGCGGCAATCAGCCCCAGCATTTT. Protein: CASSSRGNGGNQPQHF.

The chain is built from TRBV7-2 and TRBJ1-2; D call uncertain. V was clipped by 1 base and J by 4 bases, with 4 bases between them. The CDR3 runs to 12 residues. Germline CDR1 SGHTA, CDR2 FQGNSA. CDR3 protein: CASSLGLYGYTF. The CDR3 DNA sequence: TGTGCCAGCAGCTTAGGACTCTATGGCTACACCTTC.

The V call is TRBV6-5, the J call TRBJ2-7; no clear D gene. Per the germline V gene, CDR1 is MNHEY and CDR2 is SVGAGI. This CDR3 is 16 amino acids long. V shed 3 bases and J shed 0 bases, with 15 bases lying between them. CDR3 in DNA: TGTGCCAGCAGTTATTCGAATAGCCCTAGCTCCTACGAGCAGTACTTC. Protein product: CASSYSNSPSSYEQYF.

V usage is TRBV19 and J usage is TRBJ1-2; D possibly corresponds to TRBD1 (6 bases). Per the germline V gene, CDR1 is LNHDA and CDR2 is SQIVND (reference sequence). V was trimmed by 3 bases and J by 4 bases, leaving 15 bases between them. CDR3 length: 15 amino acids. The DNA for the CDR3 is TGTGCCAGTAGTATCGGGGGGCAGGGCCGCTATGGCTACACCTTC. Protein product: CASSIGGQGRYGYTF.

V gene TRBV27 combines with J gene TRBJ2-5; unclear D gene. The J call may not be correct, given that the DNA end is closer to TRBJ2-7. There are 13 residues in the CDR3. Germline loops: CDR1 MNHEY, CDR2 SMNVEV (reference sequence). The CDR3 nucleotides read TGTGCCAGCAGTTTATCTCCCCCCAGCGAGCAGTACTTC. Amino acids: CASSLSPPSEQYF.

The chain has TRBV19 and TRBJ2-2, with 8 bases lining up with TRBD2. CDR3 length equals 14 residues. Trimming at V came to 3 bases and at J to 5 bases, leaving 2 bases not matched to a gene. Germline CDR1 reads LNHDA; CDR2 reads SQIVND (reference sequence). This CDR3 is CASSIGGGTGELFF. The CDR3 DNA follows: TGTGCCAGTAGTATTGGCGGGGGGACCGGGGAGCTGTTTTTT. The full variable domain, in which reference TRBV19 and TRBJ2-2 provide the parts outside the CDR3, is DGGITQSPKYLFRKEGQNVTLSCEQNLNHDAMYWYRQDPGQGLRLIYYSQIVNDFQKGDIAEGYSVSREKKESFPLTVTSAQKNPTAFYLCASSIGGGTGELFFGEGSRLTVL.

The V and J genes are TRBV11-2 and TRBJ2-2; a weak D match, TRBD2 (5 bases). Per the germline V gene, CDR1 is SGHAT and CDR2 is FQNNGV. V lost 2 bases to trimming and J lost 0 bases, with 7 bases between them. CDR3 length equals 15 residues. CDR3 sequence: CASSLTGSNTGELFF. The CDR3 DNA sequence: TGTGCCAGCAGCTTAACGGGGTCGAACACCGGGGAGCTGTTTTTT.

This chain joins TRBV7-2 and TRBJ1-5; D call uncertain. Trimming took off 1 base at V and 3 bases at J, with 10 bases between the two ends. The CDR3 consists of 15 residues. The germline gives CDR1 SGHTA, CDR2 FQGNSA. The chain's CDR3 is CASSLVAANNQPQHF. For the CDR3, the DNA is TGTGCCAGCAGCTTAGTAGCGGCCAACAATCAGCCCCAGCATTTT. Full variable domain (rest looked up from reference TRBV7-2 and TRBJ1-5): GAGVSQSPSNKVTEKGKDVELRCDPISGHTALYWYRQSLGQGLEFLIYFQGNSAPDKSGLPSDRFSAERTGGSVSTLTIQRTQQEDSAVYLCASSLVAANNQPQHFGDGTRLSIL.

The chain has TRBV5-1 and TRBJ2-2; TRBD2 might be the D (6 bases). This CDR3 spans 14 amino acids. Germline lookup yields CDR1 SGHRS and CDR2 YFSETQ. V lost 4 bases and J lost 0, with 7 bases in between. The CDR3 region is CASSGRTNTGELFF. The CDR3 coding sequence is TGCGCCAGCAGCGGGAGGACGAACACCGGGGAGCTGTTTTTT.

This chain joins TRBV7-3 and TRBJ2-1; 8 bases map to TRBD1. CDR3 size: 15 residues. The ends lost 5 bases at V and 3 bases at J; junction bases unmatched: 6. Germline loops: CDR1 SGHTA, CDR2 FQGTGA. The CDR3 protein is CASSTSGTGYNEQFF. The DNA for the CDR3 is TGTGCCAGCAGCACGTCCGGGACAGGCTACAATGAGCAGTTCTTC.

This chain links TRBV30 with TRBJ1-1, with D uncertain. The germline gives CDR1 GTSNPN, CDR2 SVGIG (reference sequence). This CDR3 has 13 residues. The V end was cut by 4 bases, the J end by 4 bases, with 13 bases between. As DNA, the CDR3 is TGTGCCTGGATACTTGGAGACCGCACTGAAGCTTTCTTT. Translation: CAWILGDRTEAFF.